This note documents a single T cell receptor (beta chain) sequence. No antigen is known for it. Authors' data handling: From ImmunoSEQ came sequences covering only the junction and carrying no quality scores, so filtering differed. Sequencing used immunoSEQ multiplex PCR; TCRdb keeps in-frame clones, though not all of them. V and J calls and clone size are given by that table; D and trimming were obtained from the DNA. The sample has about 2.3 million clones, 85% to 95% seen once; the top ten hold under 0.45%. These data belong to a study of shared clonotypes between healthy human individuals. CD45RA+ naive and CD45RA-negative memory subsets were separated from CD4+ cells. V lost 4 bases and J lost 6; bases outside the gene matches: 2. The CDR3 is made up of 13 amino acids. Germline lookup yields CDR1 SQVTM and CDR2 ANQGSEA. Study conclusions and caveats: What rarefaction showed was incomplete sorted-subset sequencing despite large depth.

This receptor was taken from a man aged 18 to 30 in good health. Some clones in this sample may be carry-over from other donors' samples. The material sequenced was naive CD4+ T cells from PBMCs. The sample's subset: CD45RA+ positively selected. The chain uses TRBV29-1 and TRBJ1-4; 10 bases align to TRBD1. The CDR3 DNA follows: TGCAGCGTTGTAGGACAGGGGGATGAAAAACTGTTTTTT. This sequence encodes CSVVGQGDEKLFF. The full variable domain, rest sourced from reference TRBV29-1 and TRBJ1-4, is SAVISQKPSRDICQRGTSLTIQCQVDSQVTMMFWYRQQPGQSLTLIATANQGSEATYESGFVIDKFPISRPNLTFSTLTVSNMSPEDSSIYLCSVVGQGDEKLFFGSGTQLSVL.